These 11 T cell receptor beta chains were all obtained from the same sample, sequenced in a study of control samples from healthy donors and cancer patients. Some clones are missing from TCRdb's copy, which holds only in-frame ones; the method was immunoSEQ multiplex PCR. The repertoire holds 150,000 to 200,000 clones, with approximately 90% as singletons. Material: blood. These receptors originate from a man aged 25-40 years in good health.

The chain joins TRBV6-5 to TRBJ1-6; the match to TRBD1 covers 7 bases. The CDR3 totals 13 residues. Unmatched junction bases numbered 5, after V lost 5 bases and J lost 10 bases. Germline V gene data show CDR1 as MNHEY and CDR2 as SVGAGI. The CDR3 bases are TGTGCCAGCAGTAGCAGGGGGGGGTCACCCCTCCACTTT. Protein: CASSSRGGSPLHF.

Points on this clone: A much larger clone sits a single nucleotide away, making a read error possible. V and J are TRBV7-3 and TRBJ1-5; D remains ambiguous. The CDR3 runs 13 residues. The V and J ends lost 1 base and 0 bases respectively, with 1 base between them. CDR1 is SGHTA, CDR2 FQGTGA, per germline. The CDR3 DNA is TGTGCCAGCAGCTTAAATAGCAATCAGCCCCAGCATTTT. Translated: CASSLNSNQPQHF. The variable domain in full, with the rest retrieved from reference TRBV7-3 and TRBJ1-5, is GAGVSQTPSNKVTEKGKYVELRCDPISGHTALYWYRQSLGQGPEFLIYFQGTGAADDSGLPNDRFFAVRPEGSVSTLKIQRTERGDSAVYLCASSLNSNQPQHFGDGTRLSIL.

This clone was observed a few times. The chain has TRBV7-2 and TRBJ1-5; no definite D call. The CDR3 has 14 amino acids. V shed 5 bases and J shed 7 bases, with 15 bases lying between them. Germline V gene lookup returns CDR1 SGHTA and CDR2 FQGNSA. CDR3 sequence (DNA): TGTGCCAGCAGCCGGGTAGAGCCCGGGCAGCCCCAGCATTTT. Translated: CASSRVEPGQPQHF.

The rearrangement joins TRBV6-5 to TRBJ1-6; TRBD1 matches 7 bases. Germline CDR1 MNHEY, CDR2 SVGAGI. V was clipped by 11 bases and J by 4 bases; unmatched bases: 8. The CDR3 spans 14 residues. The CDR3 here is CAAGSGQYNSPLHF. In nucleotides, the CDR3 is TGTGCCGCCGGTTCGGGACAGTATAATTCACCCCTCCACTTT.

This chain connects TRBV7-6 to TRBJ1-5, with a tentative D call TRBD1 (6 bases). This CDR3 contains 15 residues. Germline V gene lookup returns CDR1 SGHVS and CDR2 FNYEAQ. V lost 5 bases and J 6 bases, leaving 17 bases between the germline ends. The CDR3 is CASSRGPMISQPQHF. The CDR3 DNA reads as TGTGCCAGCAGCCGGGGGCCCATGATAAGTCAGCCCCAGCATTTT. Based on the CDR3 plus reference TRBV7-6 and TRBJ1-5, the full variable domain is GAGVSQSPRYKVTKRGQDVALRCDPISGHVSLYWYRQALGQGPEFLTYFNYEAQQDKSGLPNDRFSAERPEGSISTLTIQRTEQRDSAMYRCASSRGPMISQPQHFGDGTRLSIL.

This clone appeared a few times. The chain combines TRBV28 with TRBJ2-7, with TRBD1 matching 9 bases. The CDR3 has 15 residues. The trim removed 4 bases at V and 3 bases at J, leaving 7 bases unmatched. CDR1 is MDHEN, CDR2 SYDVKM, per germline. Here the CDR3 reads CASSSSGTGIYEQYF. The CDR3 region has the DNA TGTGCCAGCAGTTCATCCGGGACAGGGATCTACGAGCAGTACTTC.

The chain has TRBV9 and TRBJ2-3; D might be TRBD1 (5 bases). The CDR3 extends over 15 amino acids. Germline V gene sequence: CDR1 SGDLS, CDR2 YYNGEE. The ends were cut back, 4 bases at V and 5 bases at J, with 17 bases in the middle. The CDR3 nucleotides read TGTGCCAGCAGCCCGAGCGTCCCAAGGGGAGATACGCAGTATTTT. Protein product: CASSPSVPRGDTQYF.

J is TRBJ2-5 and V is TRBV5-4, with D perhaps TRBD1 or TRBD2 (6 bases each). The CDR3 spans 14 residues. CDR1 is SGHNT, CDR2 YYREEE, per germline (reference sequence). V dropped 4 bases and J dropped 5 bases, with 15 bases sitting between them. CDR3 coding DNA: TGTGCCAGCAGCCCGGAGGGGGTCTGGGAGACCCAGTACTTC. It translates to CASSPEGVWETQYF. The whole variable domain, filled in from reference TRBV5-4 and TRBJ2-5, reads ETGVTQSPTHLIKTRGQQVTLRCSSQSGHNTVSWYQQALGQGPQFIFQYYREEENGRGNFPPRFSGLQFPNYSSELNVNALELDDSALYLCASSPEGVWETQYFGPGTRLLVL.

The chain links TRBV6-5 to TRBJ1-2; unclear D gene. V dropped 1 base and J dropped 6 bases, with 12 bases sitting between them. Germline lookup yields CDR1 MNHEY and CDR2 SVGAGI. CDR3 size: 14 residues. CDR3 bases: TGTGCCAGCAGTTACTGGCCCTCGGGGAATGGCTACACCTTC. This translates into CASSYWPSGNGYTF.

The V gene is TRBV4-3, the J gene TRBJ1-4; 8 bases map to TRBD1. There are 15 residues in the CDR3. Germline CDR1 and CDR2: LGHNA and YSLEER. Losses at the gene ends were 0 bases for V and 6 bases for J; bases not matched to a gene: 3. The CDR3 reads CASSQDGQGDEKLFF. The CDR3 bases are TGCGCCAGCAGCCAAGACGGACAGGGAGATGAAAAACTGTTTTTT.

The CDR3 coding sequence is TGTGCCAGCTCACCATCGACAGGACCAACGGACACTGAAGCTTTCTTT. Amino acid sequence: CASSPSTGPTDTEAFF. The chain uses TRBV18 and TRBJ1-1; a possible D gene is TRBD1 (6 bases). The V end was cut by 2 bases, the J end by 3 bases, with 16 bases between. The CDR3 contains 16 residues. Germline V gene lookup returns CDR1 KGHSH and CDR2 LQKENI.